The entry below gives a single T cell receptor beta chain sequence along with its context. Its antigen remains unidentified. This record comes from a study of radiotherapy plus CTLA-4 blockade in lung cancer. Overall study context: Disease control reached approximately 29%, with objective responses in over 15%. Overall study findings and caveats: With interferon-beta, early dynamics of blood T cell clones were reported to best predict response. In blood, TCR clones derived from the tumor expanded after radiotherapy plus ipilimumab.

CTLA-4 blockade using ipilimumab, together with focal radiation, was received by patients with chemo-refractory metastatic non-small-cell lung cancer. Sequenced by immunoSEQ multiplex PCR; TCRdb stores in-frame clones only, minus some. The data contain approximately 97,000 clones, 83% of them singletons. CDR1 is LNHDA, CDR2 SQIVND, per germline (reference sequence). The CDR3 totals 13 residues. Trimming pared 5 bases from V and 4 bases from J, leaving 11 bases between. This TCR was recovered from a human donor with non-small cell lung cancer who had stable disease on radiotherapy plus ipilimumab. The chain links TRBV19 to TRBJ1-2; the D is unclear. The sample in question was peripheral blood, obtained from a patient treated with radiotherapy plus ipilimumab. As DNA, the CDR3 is TGTGCCAGTAGTTCCCAAATCGGCTATGGCTACACCTTC. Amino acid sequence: CASSSQIGYGYTF.